What follows are 14 T cell receptor beta chains derived from one specimen sequenced in a study of T cells in Graves' hyperthyroidism and ophthalmopathy. Amplification of TCR beta CDR3 regions used RNA as the template. In the first-round RT-PCR of the TCR CDR3, the HTBI primer set was used. From the multiplex PCR reads, TCRdb called clonotypes with MiXCR, one entry per CDR3 protein. Among a few hundred thousand distinct CDR3 sequences listed, 13% to 15% were seen once. Sample: blood. The source of these receptors is a woman in her thirties with Graves' ophthalmopathy.

This clonotype was seen repeatedly, ten times or more. The chain employs TRBV10-2 and TRBJ1-1, with 12 bases fitting TRBD1. CDR3 length: 16 amino acids. V dropped 6 bases and J dropped 3; count of bases not matched to a gene: 8. Looked up from germline, CDR1 is WSHSY and CDR2 is SAAADI. CDR3 nucleotide sequence: TGCGCCAGCAGGGGACAGGGGGCTTATTTTGACACTGAAGCTTTCTTT. Residues: CASRGQGAYFDTEAFF.

This clonotype was seen repeatedly, ten times or more. The chain recombines TRBV3-1 with TRBJ2-7; no clear D gene. The CDR3 is 13 residues long. Trimming left V 1 base short and J 6 bases short, with 10 bases between. In germline, CDR1 is LGHDT, CDR2 YNNKEL (reference sequence). This CDR3 is CASSQVKRGEQYF. CDR3 bases: TGTGCCAGCAGCCAAGTTAAGCGTGGCGAGCAGTACTTC.

The rearrangement links TRBV6-2 or TRBV6-3 to TRBJ1-1, with a tentative D call TRBD1 (5 bases). V shed 2 bases and J shed 4 bases, with 23 bases lying between them. There are 18 residues in the CDR3. The germline gives CDR1 MNHEY, CDR2 SVGEGT. CDR3 in amino acids: CASSYTPRPRDGVTEAFF. CDR3 sequence (DNA): TGTGCCAGCAGTTACACTCCCAGGCCCCGGGACGGCGTCACTGAAGCTTTCTTT.

This clonotype was seen once. The chain has TRBV7-2 and TRBJ1-4, with D possibly being TRBD1 (6 bases). This CDR3 contains 15 residues. Germline V gene lookup returns CDR1 SGHTA and CDR2 FQGNSA. V was shortened by 0 bases and J by 6 bases, with 11 bases between the two germline ends. This CDR3 is CASSLAGGSDEKLFF. The CDR3 DNA is TGTGCCAGCAGCTTAGCAGGGGGGTCGGATGAAAAACTGTTTTTT.

V usage is TRBV10-3 and J usage is TRBJ2-5, with a possible D match to TRBD2 (5 bases). The germline gives CDR1 ENHRY, CDR2 SYGVKD. V lost 3 bases, J lost 8 bases, and 19 bases lay in between. The CDR3 is made up of 15 amino acids. The CDR3 DNA is TGTGCCATCAGTGACATTCTCAAAGGGAGAGATACCCAGTACTTC. Its translation is CAISDILKGRDTQYF.

This clonotype came up many times. This chain connects TRBV5-1 to TRBJ1-1, with D perhaps TRBD1 (5 bases). V lost 0 bases to trimming and J lost 8 bases, with 11 bases between them. Germline CDR1 and CDR2: SGHRS and YFSETQ. The CDR3 loop spans 13 amino acids. CDR3 sequence reads: CASSLVGPREAFF. CDR3 in DNA: TGCGCCAGCAGCTTGGTGGGGCCACGGGAAGCTTTCTTT.

J is TRBJ2-2 and V is TRBV25-1, with D possibly matching TRBD2 (6 bases). The V end was cut by 4 bases, the J end by 3 bases, with 12 bases between. The CDR3 loop spans 15 amino acids. Per germline, CDR1 MGHDK and CDR2 SYGVNS. The CDR3 DNA reads TGTGCCAGCAGTGGGGGCGGGATGGACACCGGGGAGCTGTTTTTT. It yields the protein CASSGGGMDTGELFF.

The chain recombines TRBV20-1 with TRBJ2-5; TRBD1 matches at 8 bases. With 5 bases clipped from V and 5 bases from J, the junction kept 7 bases outside the gene matches. There are 13 residues in the CDR3. Germline V gene data show CDR1 as DFQATT and CDR2 as SNEGSKA (reference sequence). DNA for the CDR3: TGCAGTGCTGGGGGCAGGGGGCGGGAGACCCAGTACTTC. Protein sequence: CSAGGRGRETQYF.

Concerning this clonotype itself: This may stem from a read error, because a much larger clone lies one nucleotide away. This chain connects TRBV4-1 to TRBJ2-5; D gene ambiguous. The CDR3 spans 16 residues. V lost 4 bases and J 3 bases, leaving 18 bases between the germline ends. Germline CDR1 and CDR2: MGHRA and YSYEKL. The DNA of the CDR3 is TGCGCCAGCAGCCCTCTGTCAGGAGTGCACAAAGAGACCCAGTACTTC. This gives the protein CASSPLSGVHKETQYF.

This clonotype occurred many times. This rearrangement joins TRBV11-2 to TRBJ2-1, with D perhaps matching TRBD2 (7 bases). The CDR3 covers 15 residues. V was shortened by 2 bases and J by 8 bases, with 16 bases between the two germline ends. The germline gives CDR1 SGHAT, CDR2 FQNNGV. The CDR3 DNA is TGTGCCAGCAGCTTAACGGGGGCCCGGGGGGATGAGCAGTTCTTC. This sequence encodes CASSLTGARGDEQFF.

In its sample, this clonotype was seen many times. The chain is built from TRBV13 and TRBJ2-1; D unresolved. This CDR3 region has 13 residues. Germline V gene data show CDR1 as PRHDT and CDR2 as FYEKMQ (reference sequence). The germline V and J ends were trimmed by 5 bases and 6 bases, with 11 bases remaining between them. The CDR3 DNA sequence: TGTGCCAGCAGCCCCTCTCACGTCAATGAGCAGTTCTTC. It translates to CASSPSHVNEQFF.

There are many counts of this clonotype. The V and J genes are TRBV20-1 and TRBJ1-2; D is perhaps TRBD1 (5 bases). V was trimmed by 4 bases and J by 3 bases, leaving 9 bases between them. Germline V gives CDR1 DFQATT, CDR2 SNEGSKA (reference sequence). The CDR3 contains 12 residues. As DNA, the CDR3 is TGCAGTGCTACAGGGAATCACTATGGCTACACCTTC. As protein: CSATGNHYGYTF.

Details on this clonotype: A single base separates this from a much larger clone, so it may be a read error. This chain joins TRBV11-2 and TRBJ1-2; the match to TRBD1 covers 8 bases. Germline V gene data show CDR1 as SGHAT and CDR2 as FQNNGV. Trimming cost V 4 bases and J 4 bases; bases outside gene matches: 5. The CDR3 contains 14 residues. The CDR3 loop reads CASSSRQGLYGYTF. In nucleotides, the CDR3 is TGTGCCAGCAGCTCCCGACAGGGGCTCTATGGCTACACCTTC.

The chain joins TRBV30 to TRBJ1-2; TRBD1 aligns across 10 bases. The CDR3 has 13 amino acids. The V gene's germline CDR1 is GTSNPN and CDR2 SVGIG (reference sequence). V lost 7 bases and J lost 6; bases outside the gene matches: 8. CDR3 loop: CASAGTGVNGYTF. Here the CDR3 DNA reads TGTGCCTCTGCCGGGACAGGGGTGAATGGCTACACCTTC. The full variable domain, completed using reference TRBV30 and TRBJ1-2, is SQTIHQWPATLVQPVGSPLSLECTVEGTSNPNLYWYRQAAGRGLQLLFYSVGIGQISSEVPQNLSASRPQDRQFILSSKKLLLSDSGFYLCASAGTGVNGYTFGSGTRLTVV.